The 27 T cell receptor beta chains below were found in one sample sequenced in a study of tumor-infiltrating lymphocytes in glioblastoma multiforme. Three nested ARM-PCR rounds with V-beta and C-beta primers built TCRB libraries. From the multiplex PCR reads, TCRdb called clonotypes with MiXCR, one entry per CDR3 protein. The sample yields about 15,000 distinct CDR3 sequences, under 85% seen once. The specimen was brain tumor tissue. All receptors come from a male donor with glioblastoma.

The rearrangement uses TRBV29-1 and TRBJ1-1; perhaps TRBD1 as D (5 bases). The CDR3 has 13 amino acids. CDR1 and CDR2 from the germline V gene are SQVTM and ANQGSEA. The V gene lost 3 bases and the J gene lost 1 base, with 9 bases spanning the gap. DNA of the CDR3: TGCAGCGTTGAGGGGACTCCGAACACTGAAGCTTTCTTT. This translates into CSVEGTPNTEAFF.

CDR3 DNA: TGTGCCAGCAGCTACACCGGGACAGGGGTGACAGGAAACACCATATATTTT. It encodes CASSYTGTGVTGNTIYF. The chain links TRBV11-2 to TRBJ1-3, with TRBD1 matching 10 bases. Germline CDR1 reads SGHAT; CDR2 reads FQNNGV. The ends lost 4 bases at V and 4 bases at J; junction bases unmatched: 10. The CDR3 is 17 residues long.

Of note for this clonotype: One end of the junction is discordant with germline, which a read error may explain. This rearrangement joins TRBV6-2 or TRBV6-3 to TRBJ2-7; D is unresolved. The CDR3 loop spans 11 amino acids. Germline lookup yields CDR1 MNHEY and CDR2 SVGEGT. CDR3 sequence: CASSHSYEQYF. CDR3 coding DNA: TGTGCCAGCAGCCACTCCTATGAGCAGTACTTC.

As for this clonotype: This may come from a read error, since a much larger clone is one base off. The CDR3 nucleotides are TGCGCCAGCAGCCAAGTTGCGGTTAAAGGGGCCTGCGAGCAGTACTTC. Residues: CASSQVAVKGACEQYF. The rearrangement uses TRBV4-1 and TRBJ2-7; D is perhaps TRBD1 (5 bases). Germline V gene data show CDR1 as MGHRA and CDR2 as YSYEKL. The CDR3 runs to 16 residues. The V gene lost 1 base and the J gene lost 6 bases, with 19 bases spanning the gap.

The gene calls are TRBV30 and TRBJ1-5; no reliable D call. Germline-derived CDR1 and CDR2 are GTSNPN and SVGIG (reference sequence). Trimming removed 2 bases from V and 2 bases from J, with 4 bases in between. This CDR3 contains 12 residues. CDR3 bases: TGTGCCTGGAGTTACGGCAATCAGCCCCAGCATTTT. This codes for CAWSYGNQPQHF.

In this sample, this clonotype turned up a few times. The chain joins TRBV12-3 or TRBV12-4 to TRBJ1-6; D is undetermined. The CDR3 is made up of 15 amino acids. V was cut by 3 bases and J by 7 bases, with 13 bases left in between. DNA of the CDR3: TGTGCCAGCAGTTTGGAGAGCGGCCGGAATTCACCCCTCCACTTT. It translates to CASSLESGRNSPLHF.

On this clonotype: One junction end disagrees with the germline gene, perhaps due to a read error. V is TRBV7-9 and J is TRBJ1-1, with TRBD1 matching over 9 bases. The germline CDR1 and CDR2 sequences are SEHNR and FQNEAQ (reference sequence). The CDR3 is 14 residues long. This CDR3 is CANSPTGGYTVAFF. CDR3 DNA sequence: TGTGCCAACAGCCCAACAGGGGGCTACACTGTAGCTTTCTTT.

The CDR3, as DNA: TGCAGTGCTAGTTTCCCCGGACTAGCGGGAGGACCGAGTAGCACAGATACGCAGTATTTT. Protein sequence: CSASFPGLAGGPSSTDTQYF. V gene TRBV20-1 combines with J gene TRBJ2-3; 14 bases agree with TRBD2. The germline V gene encodes CDR1 DFQATT and CDR2 SNEGSKA (reference sequence). J was trimmed by 0 bases and V by 3 bases; bases with no gene match: 14. The CDR3 totals 20 residues.

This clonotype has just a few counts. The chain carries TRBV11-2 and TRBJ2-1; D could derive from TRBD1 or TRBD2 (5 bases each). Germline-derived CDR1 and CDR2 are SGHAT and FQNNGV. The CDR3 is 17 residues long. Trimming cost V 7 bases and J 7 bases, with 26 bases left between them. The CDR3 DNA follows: TGTGCCAGCACCCGGTTCATTCTGGGACCGGGATCAAATGAGCAGTTCTTC. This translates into CASTRFILGPGSNEQFF. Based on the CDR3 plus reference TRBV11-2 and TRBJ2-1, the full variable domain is EAGVAQSPRYKIIEKRQSVAFWCNPISGHATLYWYQQILGQGPKLLIQFQNNGVVDDSQLPKDRFSAERLKGVDSTLKIQPAKLEDSAVYLCASTRFILGPGSNEQFFGPGTRLTVL.

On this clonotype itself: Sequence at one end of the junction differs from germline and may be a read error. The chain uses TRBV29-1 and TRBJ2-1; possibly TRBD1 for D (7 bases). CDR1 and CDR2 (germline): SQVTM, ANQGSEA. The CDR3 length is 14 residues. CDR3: CSVGWRQGGNEQTF. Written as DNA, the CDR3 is TGCAGCGTTGGGTGGCGGCAGGGGGGCAATGAGCAGACCTTC.

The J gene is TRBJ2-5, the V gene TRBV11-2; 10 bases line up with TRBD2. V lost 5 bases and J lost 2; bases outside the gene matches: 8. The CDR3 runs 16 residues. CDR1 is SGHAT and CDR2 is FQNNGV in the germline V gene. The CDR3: CASSRDPAGGQETQYF. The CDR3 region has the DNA TGTGCCAGCAGCCGAGACCCAGCGGGGGGGCAAGAGACCCAGTACTTC. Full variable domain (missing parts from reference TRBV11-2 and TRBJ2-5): EAGVAQSPRYKIIEKRQSVAFWCNPISGHATLYWYQQILGQGPKLLIQFQNNGVVDDSQLPKDRFSAERLKGVDSTLKIQPAKLEDSAVYLCASSRDPAGGQETQYFGPGTRLLVL.

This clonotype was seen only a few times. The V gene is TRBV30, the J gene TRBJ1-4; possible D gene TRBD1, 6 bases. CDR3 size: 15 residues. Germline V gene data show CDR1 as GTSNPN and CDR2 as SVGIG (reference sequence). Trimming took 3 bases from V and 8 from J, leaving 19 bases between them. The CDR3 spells CAWSNPLGAGEKLFF. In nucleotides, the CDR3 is TGTGCCTGGAGCAACCCACTGGGGGCGGGGGAAAAACTGTTTTTT.

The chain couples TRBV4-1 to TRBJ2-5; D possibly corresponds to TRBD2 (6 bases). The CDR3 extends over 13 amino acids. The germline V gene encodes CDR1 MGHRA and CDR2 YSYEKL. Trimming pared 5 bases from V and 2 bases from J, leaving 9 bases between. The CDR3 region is CASSYAGQETQYF. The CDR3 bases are TGCGCCAGCAGCTATGCGGGGCAAGAGACCCAGTACTTC.

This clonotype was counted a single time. The CDR3 nucleotides are TGTGCCAGCAGCTTAAGGCCCGCACGGCTGTACTTC. Protein product: CASSLRPARLYF. The rearrangement uses TRBV11-2 and TRBJ2-7; D is uncertain. Germline V gene lookup returns CDR1 SGHAT and CDR2 FQNNGV. The V and J ends lost 2 bases and 12 bases respectively, with 14 bases between them. This CDR3 region has 12 residues.

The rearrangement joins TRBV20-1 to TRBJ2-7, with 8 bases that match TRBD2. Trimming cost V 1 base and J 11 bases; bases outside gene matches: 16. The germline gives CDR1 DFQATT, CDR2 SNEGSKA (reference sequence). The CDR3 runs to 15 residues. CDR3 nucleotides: TGCAGTGCTAGAGGGCTATCGGGAGGGTTGTACGATGAGTACTTC. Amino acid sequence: CSARGLSGGLYDEYF.

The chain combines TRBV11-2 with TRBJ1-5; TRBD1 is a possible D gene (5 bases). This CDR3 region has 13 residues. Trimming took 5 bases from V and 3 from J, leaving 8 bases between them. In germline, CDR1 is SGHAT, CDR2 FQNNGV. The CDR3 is CASSGGINQPQHF. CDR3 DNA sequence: TGTGCCAGCAGCGGGGGGATCAATCAGCCCCAGCATTTT.

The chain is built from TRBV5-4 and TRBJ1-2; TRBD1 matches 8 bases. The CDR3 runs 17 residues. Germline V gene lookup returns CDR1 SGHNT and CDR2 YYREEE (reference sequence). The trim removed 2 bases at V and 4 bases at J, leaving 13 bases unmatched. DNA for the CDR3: TGTGCCAGCAGCTTTCCACGCGGACAGGGCTGGGGCTATGGCTACACCTTC. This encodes CASSFPRGQGWGYGYTF.

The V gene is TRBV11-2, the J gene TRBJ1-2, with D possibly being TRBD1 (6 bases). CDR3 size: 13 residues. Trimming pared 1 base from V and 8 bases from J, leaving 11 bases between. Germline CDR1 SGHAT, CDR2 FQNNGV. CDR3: CASSLVRGKGYTF. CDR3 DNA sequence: TGTGCCAGCAGCTTAGTTAGGGGGAAGGGCTACACCTTC.

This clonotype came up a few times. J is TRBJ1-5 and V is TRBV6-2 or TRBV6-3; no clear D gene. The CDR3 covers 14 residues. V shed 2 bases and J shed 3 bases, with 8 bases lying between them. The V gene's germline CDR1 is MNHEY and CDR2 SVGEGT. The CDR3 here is CASSYPGNNQPQHF. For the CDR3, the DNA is TGTGCCAGCAGTTACCCGGGAAACAATCAGCCCCAGCATTTT.

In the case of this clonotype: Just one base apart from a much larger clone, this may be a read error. This CDR3 is CASSSFGGGASDTQYF. The CDR3 bases are TGTGCCAGCAGCTCGTTTGGTGGAGGGGCCTCAGATACGCAGTATTTT. The chain has TRBV11-1 and TRBJ2-3; a weak D match, TRBD2 (6 bases). The CDR3 consists of 16 residues. Trimming took off 4 bases at V and 4 bases at J, with 18 bases between the two ends. The germline gives CDR1 SGHAT, CDR2 FQDESV (reference sequence). The entire variable domain, with the rest obtained from reference TRBV11-1 and TRBJ2-3, is as follows: EAEVAQSPRYKITEKSQAVAFWCDPISGHATLYWYRQILGQGPELLVQFQDESVVDDSQLPKDRFSAERLKGVDSTLKIQPAELGDSAMYLCASSSFGGGASDTQYFGPGTRLTVL.

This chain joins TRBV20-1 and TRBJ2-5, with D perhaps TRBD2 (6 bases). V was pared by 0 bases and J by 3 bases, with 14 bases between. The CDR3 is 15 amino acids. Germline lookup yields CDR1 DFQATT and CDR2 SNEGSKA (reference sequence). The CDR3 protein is CSARDSGAAEETQYF. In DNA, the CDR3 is TGCAGTGCTAGAGATTCGGGAGCAGCGGAAGAGACCCAGTACTTC.

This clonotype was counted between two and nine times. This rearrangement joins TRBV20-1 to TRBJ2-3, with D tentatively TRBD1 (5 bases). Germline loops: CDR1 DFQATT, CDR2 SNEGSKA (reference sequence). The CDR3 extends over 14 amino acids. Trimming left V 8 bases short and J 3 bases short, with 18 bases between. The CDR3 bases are TGCAGTCCCCTGATAGGGGAAGGGACAGATACGCAGTATTTT. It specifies CSPLIGEGTDTQYF.

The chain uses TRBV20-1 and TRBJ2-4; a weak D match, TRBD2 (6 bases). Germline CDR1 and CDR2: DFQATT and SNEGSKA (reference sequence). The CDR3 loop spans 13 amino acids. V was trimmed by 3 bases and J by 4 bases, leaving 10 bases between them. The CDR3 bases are TGCAGTGCTAGCCCCGGAGGGAAAAACATTCAGTACTTC. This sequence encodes CSASPGGKNIQYF.

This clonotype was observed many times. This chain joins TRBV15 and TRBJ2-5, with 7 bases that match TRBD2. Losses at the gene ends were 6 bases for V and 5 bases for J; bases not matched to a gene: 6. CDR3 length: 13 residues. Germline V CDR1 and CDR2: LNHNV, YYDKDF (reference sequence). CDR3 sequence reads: CATSNQAGETQYF. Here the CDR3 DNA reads TGTGCCACCAGTAATCAAGCGGGGGAGACCCAGTACTTC.

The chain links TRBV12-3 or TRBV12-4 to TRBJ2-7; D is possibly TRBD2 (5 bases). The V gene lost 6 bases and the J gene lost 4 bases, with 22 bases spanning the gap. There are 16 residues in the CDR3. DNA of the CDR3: TGTGCCAGCAGGCTCTCGGGCAAGGGCGGGTTGTACGAGCAGTACTTC. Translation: CASRLSGKGGLYEQYF.

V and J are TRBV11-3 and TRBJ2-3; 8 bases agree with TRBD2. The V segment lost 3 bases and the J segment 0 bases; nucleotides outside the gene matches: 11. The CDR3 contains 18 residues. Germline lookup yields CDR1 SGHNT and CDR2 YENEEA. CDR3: CASSFDGRAFVSTDTQYF. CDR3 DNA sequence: TGTGCCAGCAGCTTCGACGGGAGGGCATTTGTGAGCACAGATACGCAGTATTTT.

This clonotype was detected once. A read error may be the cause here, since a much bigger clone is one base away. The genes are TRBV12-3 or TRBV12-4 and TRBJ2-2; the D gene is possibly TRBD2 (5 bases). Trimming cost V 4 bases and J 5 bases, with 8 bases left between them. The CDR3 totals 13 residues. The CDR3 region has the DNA TGTGCCAGCAGTTCCCGGGGAACCGGGGAGCTGTTTTTT. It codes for CASSSRGTGELFF.